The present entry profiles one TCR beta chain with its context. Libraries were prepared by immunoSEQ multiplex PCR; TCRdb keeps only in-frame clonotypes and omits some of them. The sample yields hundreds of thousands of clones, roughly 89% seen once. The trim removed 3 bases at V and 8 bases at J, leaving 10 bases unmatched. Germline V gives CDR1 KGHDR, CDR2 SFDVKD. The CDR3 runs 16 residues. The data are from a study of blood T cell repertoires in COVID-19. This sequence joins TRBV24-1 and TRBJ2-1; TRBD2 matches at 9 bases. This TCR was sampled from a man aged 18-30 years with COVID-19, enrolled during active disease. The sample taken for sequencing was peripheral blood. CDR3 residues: CATSDHSGGRGDEQFF. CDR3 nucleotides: TGTGCCACCAGTGATCATAGCGGGGGCCGCGGCGATGAGCAGTTCTTC.